One T cell receptor beta chain is described in this entry. Its cognate antigen is unknown. Assay: immunoSEQ multiplex PCR; the TCRdb copy retains only in-frame clones and omits some. Of about 72,000 clones in the sample, roughly 87% were seen once. The sample is drawn from a study of OX40 agonist ivuxolimab in advanced cancers. Study details: Every 2 weeks, ivuxolimab was infused into the patients intravenously at between 0.01 and 10 mg/kg.

Germline-derived CDR1 and CDR2 are SGHRS and YFSETQ. The CDR3 length is 16 residues. V dropped 4 bases and J dropped 7 bases, with 20 bases sitting between them. Findings and limits, study-wide: The investigators did not determine what antigen specificity the expanded peripheral T cells had.

J is TRBJ1-4 and V is TRBV5-1; weak D call: TRBD1 (6 bases). Sequenced material: CD4+ or CD8+ T cells sorted from blood, taken in a trial of the OX40 agonist ivuxolimab. The sequence derives from an adult with an advanced solid tumor such as melanoma, head and neck, liver or kidney cancer. The CDR3 bases are TGCGCCAGCAGCCTCCTACCGGGGGGGCCTACTGAAAAACTGTTTTTT. Translated: CASSLLPGGPTEKLFF.